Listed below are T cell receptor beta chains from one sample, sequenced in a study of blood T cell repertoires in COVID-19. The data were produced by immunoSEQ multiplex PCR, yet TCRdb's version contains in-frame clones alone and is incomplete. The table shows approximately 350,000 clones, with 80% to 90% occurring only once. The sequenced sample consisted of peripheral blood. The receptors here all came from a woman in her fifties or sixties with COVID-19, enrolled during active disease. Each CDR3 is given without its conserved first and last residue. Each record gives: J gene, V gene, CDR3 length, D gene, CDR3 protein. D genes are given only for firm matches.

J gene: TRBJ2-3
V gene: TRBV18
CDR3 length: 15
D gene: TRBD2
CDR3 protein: ASSPTQLAGGPDTQY

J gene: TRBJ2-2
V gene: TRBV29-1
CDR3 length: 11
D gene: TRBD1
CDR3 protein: SVGQKNTGELF

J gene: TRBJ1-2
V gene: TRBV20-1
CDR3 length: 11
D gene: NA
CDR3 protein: SASPAGSGGYT

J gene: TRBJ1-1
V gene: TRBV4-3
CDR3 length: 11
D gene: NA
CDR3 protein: ASSHAMSTEAF

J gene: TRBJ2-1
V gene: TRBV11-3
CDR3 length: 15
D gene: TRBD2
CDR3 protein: ASSFETSGAPPREQF

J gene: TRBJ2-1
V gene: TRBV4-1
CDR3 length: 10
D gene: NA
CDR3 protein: ASGGTSGEQF

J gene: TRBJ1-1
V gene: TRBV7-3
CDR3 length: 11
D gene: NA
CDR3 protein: ASSLEVSTEAF

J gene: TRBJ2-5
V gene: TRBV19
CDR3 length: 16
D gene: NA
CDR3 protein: ASSIDGLGQQPGETQY

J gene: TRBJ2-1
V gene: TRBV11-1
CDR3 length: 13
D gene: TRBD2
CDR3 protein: ASSQTSGGYNEQF

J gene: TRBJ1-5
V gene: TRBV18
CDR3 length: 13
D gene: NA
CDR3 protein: ASSRADDSNQPQH

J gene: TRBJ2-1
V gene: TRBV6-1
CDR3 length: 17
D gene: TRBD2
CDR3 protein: ASSAKGLAGVVSYNEQF

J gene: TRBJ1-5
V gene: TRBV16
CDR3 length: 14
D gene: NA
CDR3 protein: ASSQSGGGRNQPQH

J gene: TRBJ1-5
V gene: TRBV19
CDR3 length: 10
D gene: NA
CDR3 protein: ASSSLGQPQH

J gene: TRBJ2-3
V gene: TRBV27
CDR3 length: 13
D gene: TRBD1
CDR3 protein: ASSPPGTGRDTQY

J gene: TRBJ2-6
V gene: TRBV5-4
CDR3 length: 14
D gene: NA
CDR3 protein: ASSSGLSTGANVLT

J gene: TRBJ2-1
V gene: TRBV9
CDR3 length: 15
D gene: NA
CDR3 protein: ASSATLLAPRGNEQF

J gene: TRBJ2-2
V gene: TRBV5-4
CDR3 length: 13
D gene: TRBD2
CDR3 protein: ASSPRTSGTGELF

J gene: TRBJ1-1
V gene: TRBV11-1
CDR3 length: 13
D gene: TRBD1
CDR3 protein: ASSGTGGKNTEAF

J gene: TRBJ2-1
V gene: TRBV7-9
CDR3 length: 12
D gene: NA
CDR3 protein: ASSPLGRFPPQF

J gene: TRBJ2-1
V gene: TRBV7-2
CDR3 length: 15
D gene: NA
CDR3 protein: ASSYRGLRDSYNEQF

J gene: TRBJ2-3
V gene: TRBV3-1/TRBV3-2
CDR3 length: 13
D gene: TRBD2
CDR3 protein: ASSQGVLATDTQY

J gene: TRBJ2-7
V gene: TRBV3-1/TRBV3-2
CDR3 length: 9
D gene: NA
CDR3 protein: ASSSQYEQY

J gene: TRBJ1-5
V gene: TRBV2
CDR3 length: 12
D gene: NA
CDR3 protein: ASSVQYSNQPQH

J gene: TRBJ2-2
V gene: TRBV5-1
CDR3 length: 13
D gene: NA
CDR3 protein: ASSPRTEDTGELF

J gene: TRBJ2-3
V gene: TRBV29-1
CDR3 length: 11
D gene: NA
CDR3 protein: SSVFGSSNTQY

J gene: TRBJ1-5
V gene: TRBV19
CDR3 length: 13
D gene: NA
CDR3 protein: ASSPYVSLNQPQH

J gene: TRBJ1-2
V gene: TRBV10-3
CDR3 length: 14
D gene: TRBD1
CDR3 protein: AIRPGTGGAGYGYT

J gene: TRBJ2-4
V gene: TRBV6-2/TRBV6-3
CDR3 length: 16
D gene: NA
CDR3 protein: ASSSLGGRGADKNIQY

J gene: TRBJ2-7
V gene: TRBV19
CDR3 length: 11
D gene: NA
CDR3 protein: ASSPSILREQY

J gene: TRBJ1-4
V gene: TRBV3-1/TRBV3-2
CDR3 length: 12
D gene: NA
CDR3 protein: ASSLGTTNEKLF

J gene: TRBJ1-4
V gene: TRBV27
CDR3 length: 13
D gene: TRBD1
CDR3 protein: ASSPDRAANEKLF

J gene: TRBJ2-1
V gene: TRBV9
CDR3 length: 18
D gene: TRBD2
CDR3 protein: ASSVEELGWGLARANEQF

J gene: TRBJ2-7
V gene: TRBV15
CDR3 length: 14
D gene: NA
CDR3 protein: ATSRDHRTSTYEQY

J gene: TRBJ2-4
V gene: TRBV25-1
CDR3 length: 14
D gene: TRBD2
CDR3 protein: ASSFVIAGRWVIQY

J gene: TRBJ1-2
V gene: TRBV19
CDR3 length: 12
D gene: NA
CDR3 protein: ASSPPNRDGGYT

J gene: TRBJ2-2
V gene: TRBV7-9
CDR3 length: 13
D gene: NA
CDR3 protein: ASSPGSGYTGELF